The next 8 T cell receptor beta chains were all read from a single sample in a study of T cell responses to AZD1222 COVID-19 vaccine. Measured with immunoSEQ multiplex PCR; TCRdb has only the in-frame clones, and not every one. The sample holds 150,000 to 180,000 clones, roughly 90% seen once. Specimen: peripheral blood, collected on day 0 of AZD1222 vaccination. The source is an adult in good health.

The rearrangement uses TRBV2 and TRBJ1-5; D not certain. Germline V lookup: CDR1 SNHLY, CDR2 FYNNEI. Trimming pared 4 bases from V and 10 bases from J, leaving 11 bases between. The CDR3 runs to 12 residues. Written as DNA, the CDR3 is TGTGCCAGCAGTGTCGCCGGAGGTCCCCAGCATTTT. Protein: CASSVAGGPQHF. Based on the CDR3 plus reference TRBV2 and TRBJ1-5, the full variable domain is EPEVTQTPSHQVTQMGQEVILRCVPISNHLYFYWYRQILGQKVEFLVSFYNNEISEKSEIFDDQFSVERPDGSNFTLKIRSTKLEDSAMYFCASSVAGGPQHFGDGTRLSIL.

J is TRBJ1-1 and V is TRBV10-3; the D gene is possibly TRBD1 (5 bases). Germline CDR1 and CDR2: ENHRY and SYGVKD. V lost 2 bases, J lost 8 bases, and 12 bases lay in between. The CDR3 loop spans 13 amino acids. The CDR3 nucleotides are TGTGCCATCAGTGAGGGCAGGGCCCTCGAAGCTTTCTTT. Its protein is CAISEGRALEAFF.

V and J are TRBV12-3 or TRBV12-4 and TRBJ2-5; D is unclear. This CDR3 has 11 residues. Trimming stripped 3 bases from V and 5 bases from J, with 4 bases between. CDR3 in amino acids: CASSFRETQYF. In DNA form, the CDR3 reads TGTGCCAGCAGTTTTAGGGAGACCCAGTACTTC.

The chain's CDR3 is CASSSPGLAGEDTQYF. CDR3 DNA: TGTGCCAGCAGTTCCCCGGGACTAGCGGGGGAGGATACGCAGTATTTT. The rearrangement links TRBV28 to TRBJ2-3; TRBD2 matches at 14 bases. J gave up 6 bases and V 4 bases, and 6 bases lay outside the gene matches. CDR1 is MDHEN and CDR2 is SYDVKM in the germline V gene. The CDR3 loop spans 16 amino acids. Together with reference TRBV28 and TRBJ2-3, the CDR3 gives the full variable domain: DVKVTQSSRYLVKRTGEKVFLECVQDMDHENMFWYRQDPGLGLRLIYFSYDVKMKEKGDIPEGYSVSREKKERFSLILESASTNQTSMYLCASSSPGLAGEDTQYFGPGTRLTVL.

The rearrangement uses TRBV5-6 and TRBJ1-4; no clear D. CDR3 length equals 14 residues. The V and J ends lost 1 base and 5 bases respectively, with 9 bases between them. Germline values: CDR1 SGHDT, CDR2 YYEEEE. DNA for the CDR3: TGTGCCAGCAGCTTGTTAGGACTAAATGAAAAACTGTTTTTT. Residues: CASSLLGLNEKLFF.

The rearrangement joins TRBV18 to TRBJ2-7, with D unresolved. The CDR3 contains 12 residues. CDR1 KGHSH and CDR2 LQKENI come from the germline V gene. V was clipped by 2 bases and J by 4 bases, with 6 bases between them. The CDR3 region is CASSPGGYEQYF. The CDR3 DNA sequence: TGTGCCAGCTCACCAGGTGGTTACGAGCAGTACTTC.

This clone was recorded once. The chain combines TRBV19 with TRBJ2-7; 7 nucleotides align to TRBD1. Germline V gene sequence: CDR1 LNHDA, CDR2 SQIVND (reference sequence). The J segment lost 0 bases and the V segment lost 5 bases, leaving 10 bases of the junction unmatched. This CDR3 comprises 16 residues. CDR3 bases: TGTGCCAGTAGTCCCGATGGGACAGCACTCTCCTACGAGCAGTACTTC. It is translated as CASSPDGTALSYEQYF.

The chain combines TRBV19 with TRBJ1-1, with D uncertain. Germline CDR1 reads LNHDA; CDR2 reads SQIVND (reference sequence). This CDR3 is 17 amino acids long. The ends were cut back, 7 bases at V and 0 bases at J, with 21 bases in the middle. DNA for the CDR3: TGTGCCAGTATAGCCCCGGGGAACTCCTTCATGAACACTGAAGCTTTCTTT. Translating it yields CASIAPGNSFMNTEAFF.